This T cell receptor (beta chain) was obtained from a study of T cells after yellow fever vaccination. For this clonotype: Its target is unknown.

Each CDR3 protein is one row after TCRdb ran MiXCR on the 5' RACE reads. The sample yields under 550,000 distinct CDR3 sequences, 20% to 25% seen once. Study-wide findings and caveats: A large majority of primary-vaccination clones showed up again after the booster (approximately 96% CD4, around 90% CD8). CD4 and CD8 compartments shared a small share of clonotypes, likely from convergent recombination.

With V trimmed by 1 base and J by 5 bases, 6 bases remained unmatched. Germline values: CDR1 SGHDT, CDR2 YYEEEE. This CDR3 region has 15 residues. The sequences come from PBMCs, collected 21 days after the first yellow fever vaccination. The chain employs TRBV5-6 and TRBJ2-5; 9 bases line up with TRBD1. This receptor was taken from a man aged 18 to 29 who received the YFV17D yellow fever vaccine. Written as DNA, the CDR3 is TGTGCCAGCAGCTTGAGTGGACAGGGGCGCGAGACCCAGTACTTC. Its protein is CASSLSGQGRETQYF.